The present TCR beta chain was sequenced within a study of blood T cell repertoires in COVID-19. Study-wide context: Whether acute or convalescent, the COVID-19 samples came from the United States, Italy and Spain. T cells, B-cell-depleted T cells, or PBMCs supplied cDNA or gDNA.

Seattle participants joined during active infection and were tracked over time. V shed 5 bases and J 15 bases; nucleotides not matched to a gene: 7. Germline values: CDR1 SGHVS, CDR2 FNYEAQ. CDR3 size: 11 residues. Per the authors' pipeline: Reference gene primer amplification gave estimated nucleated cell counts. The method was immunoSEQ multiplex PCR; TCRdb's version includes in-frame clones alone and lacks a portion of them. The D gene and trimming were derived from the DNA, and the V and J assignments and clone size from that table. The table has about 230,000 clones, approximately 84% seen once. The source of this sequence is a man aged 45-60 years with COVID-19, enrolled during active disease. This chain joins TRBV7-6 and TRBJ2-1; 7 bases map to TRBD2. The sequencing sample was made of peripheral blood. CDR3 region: CASSAGLEVFF. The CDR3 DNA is TGTGCCAGCAGCGCCGGACTAGAGGTGTTCTTC.